This T cell receptor (beta chain) was recovered during a study of blood T cell repertoires in COVID-19. The data were produced by immunoSEQ multiplex PCR, yet TCRdb's version contains in-frame clones alone and is incomplete. Seen here are over 250,000 clones, approximately 86% observed once, and the top ten hold under 15%. The CDR3 has 14 amino acids. The germline V and J ends were trimmed by 4 bases and 7 bases, with 17 bases remaining between them. The germline gives CDR1 LGHDT, CDR2 YNNKEL (reference sequence). Sample: peripheral blood. The V gene is TRBV3-1 (or the pseudogene TRBV3-2), the J gene TRBJ2-7; TRBD2 might be the D (5 bases). This sequence was found in a woman in her seventies with COVID-19, enrolled during active disease. The CDR3 sequence is CASSLGSGTGEQYF. The DNA for the CDR3 is TGTGCCAGCAGCCTCGGATCAGGTACGGGGGAGCAGTACTTC.